This T cell receptor beta chain was observed in a study of neoadjuvant anti-PD-1 for oral cavity cancer (dated by TCRdb to about 2021). At the level of the whole study: Patients mostly received three to four biweekly doses of nivolumab at 3 mg/kg before curative-intent surgical resection. An approximately 33% response rate was observed in the parent correlative cohort, in which about a dozen patients were included. Responders were defined as patients with complete response, partial response or stable disease by RECIST 1.1; non-responders were defined as patients with progression. Patients without progression received a fourth nivolumab dose around day 43 and underwent definitive surgical resection on days 50-56. Study-level results and caveats: The TCR analyses had only three patients in each response group, and the authors called for validation in larger cohorts. Within PBMCs, T cell clonality (Gini index) was significantly higher in non-responders than responders after neoadjuvant nivolumab. Higher pretreatment blood TCRbeta clonality and lower post-treatment tumor TCRbeta clonality were correlated with higher pretreatment blood Treg/Th17 ratios.

The time point label here, explained by the study, means: after neoadjuvant nivolumab, at surgical resection. Patients had been newly diagnosed with stage II-IVA oral cavity squamous cell carcinoma, and no prior systemic or radiation treatment had been given to the patients. The cohort was made up of patients with locally advanced, HPV-negative oral cavity squamous cell carcinoma. No culture maintenance or expansion was done, as the peripheral blood mononuclear cells went straight to analysis. Samples were obtained from a longitudinal correlative study of a single-arm phase II trial of neoadjuvant nivolumab in oral cavity squamous cell carcinoma. Subject-matched pre- and post-treatment PBMCs and tumors from three responders and three non-responders underwent genomic DNA-based TCRbeta sequencing. Peripheral blood mononuclear cells were drawn once before nivolumab treatment and a second time after treatment, when surgery took place. Genomic DNA was isolated from PBMCs using the Maxwell RSC DNA from Cells kit.

In the case of this clone: Which antigen it targets is not known. Nothing much larger sits one base from this clone, and base qualities are not available.

The CDR3, from cysteine to phenylalanine, totals 11 residues. This entry keeps only the CDR3 DNA: 33 bases, framed from base 1. V is clipped by 7 bases and J by 4 bases, and the sequence between their germline boundaries is 10 bases long. CDR1 and CDR2, looked up from the germline V gene (reference sequence), are GTSNPN and SVGIG. For deep sequencing of PBMC libraries, mostly 480 ng of input genomic DNA was used, and six replicates were run per sample. Following the manufacturer's instructions, the team built TCRbeta libraries using the immunoSEQ hsTCRbeta kit. The completed libraries were mixed into a single pool at 3 nM, then sequenced with an Illumina NovaSeq 6000 S4 flow cell. The published analysis was carried out like this. Raw data preprocessing and quality control were performed with the immunoSEQ Analyzer. The analysis was limited to productive rearrangements, and each clonotype was defined by a unique CDR3 amino acid sequence. Repertoire clonality was estimated as the Gini-Simpson index, computed with the R package tcR. Student's t test was used to compare Gini indices, while Pearson correlation assessed associations with tumor size change. Drawn from immuneACCESS, this table holds only the in-frame rearrangements with V and J called that TCRdb kept. Clones are partly lost; checked studies trace under half to an unresolved V gene and leave the rest unexplained. Clone size and the V and J calls come from that table; the DNA yielded D and trimming. Present in this sample are 35,000 to 50,000 clones, roughly 77% of which were seen just once. The ten top clones hold around 5.1% of the sample.

Sequencing used PBMCs, obtained after nivolumab (anti-PD-1) treatment. This clonotype was sampled from a person aged 35-79 years with oral cavity squamous cell carcinoma. The chain is made from TRBV30 and TRBJ2-5, with the D gene too uncertain to name. CDR3 protein: CAFLIRETQYF. The sequenced DNA is TGTGCCTTCCTAATTCGAGAGACCCAGTACTTC.